Included here is one TCR beta chain sequence, with context. The sample holds a few counts of this clonotype. Its antigen has not been determined. There are no base qualities to consult, and no much larger clone falls within one base. The entry originates in a study of naive and memory T cell subsets (TCRdb year 2017). At the level of the whole study: An open-source, UMI-based TCR alpha and beta sequencing pipeline was applied to sorted naive and memory peripheral blood T cell subsets. IgG serology results and the functional CMV T cell responses were in complete agreement. RNA was DNase-treated and reverse transcribed with TCR constant-region primers, mostly using SuperScript III. The research as a whole found: A few larger clonotypes were found in naive repertoires, especially CD8, and these larger clonotypes were possibly memory cells re-expressing CD45RA. TCR abundance followed a power law whose exponent differed between naive and memory subsets but was consistent across the three individuals. RNA-based TCR counts may be affected by expression changes linked to T cell activation and differentiation. In both CD4 and CD8 cells, the Gini index increased while Shannon and inverse Simpson diversity decreased from naive through CM, EM and EMRA. The repertoire findings for the naive and memory subsets could not be validated against a ground truth because none was available. Following error correction, more than 95% of naive TCR sequences occurred only once, which made naive abundance distributions much steeper than those of memory subsets. Clonotypes were defined as single alpha or beta chain sequences, not paired alpha/beta receptors.

From the second PCR step on, the TCR alpha and beta chain libraries were amplified in separate reactions. CMV status of each donor was established by measuring IFNgamma production from CD4+ T cells after fresh PBMCs were stimulated overnight with CMV viral lysate. Using Miltenyi beads, CD4 T cells were first positively selected, and CD8 T cells were then positively selected from the CD4-negative fraction. Cells stained for CD3, CD4, CD8, CD45RA, CD27 and a live/dead dye were sorted on a BD Aria II into four subsets by CD45RA and CD27. Blood was obtained from a few healthy volunteers, and the blood from each volunteer was fractionated into CD4 and CD8 T cells and subsequently into four differentiation subsets. Roughly 0.12 L of peripheral blood was taken from each donor, and PBMC were separated by density-gradient centrifugation on Ficoll-Paque PLUS. Sorted cells were lysed in RLT buffer, and RNA was extracted with a Qiagen RNeasy kit and stored at -80°C.

The receptor library was made with UMI-ligation and nested PCR. The beta constant-region primer was an equimolar mix of two oligonucleotides covering both TRBC1 and TRBC2. Four rounds of PCR were used to amplify ligated cDNA, with nested alpha and beta constant-region primers being used together with the SP2 primer. A single-stranded oligonucleotide containing the SP2 primer and a 12-nucleotide UMI was joined to the 3' end of the cDNA by T4 RNA ligase 1. The ligation reaction was kept at 16 degrees C for about 18-24 hours. PCR2 was typically performed as a SYBR Green qPCR and was stopped at a predetermined threshold so that over-amplification was prevented. Apart from the first purification, every purification step used Agencourt AMPure XP magnetic beads. Libraries were quantified by Qubit and checked on a TapeStation, where a main peak was expected near 650 bp. Pooled libraries were sequenced on an Illumina MiSeq using v2 2x251 paired-end kits, and typically roughly 0.85-2.2 million reads were obtained per sample. Libraries were pooled at about 4.3 nM per sample, and about 4.5-7% PhiX was added to improve cluster recognition. In the source study's methods: FASTQ reads processed by Demultiplexor were assigned V and J genes by Decombinator through tag matching that tolerated a single base-pair mismatch. Collapsinator relied on UMIs to fix sequencing errors as well as frequency errors caused by PCR heterogeneity. TCRs were translated and CDR3s were extracted from the conserved cysteine to the FGXG phenylalanine by CDR3Translator, with non-productive sequences being flagged. Gini, Shannon entropy and inverse Simpson indices were calculated on repertoires subsampled to equal numbers of UMI-defined TCRs. Clonotype abundance distributions were fitted to a power law by maximum likelihood within the linear range. On one naive CD8 sample, the pipeline and MIGEC gave similar UMI counts, unique TCR numbers and clonal distributions. In one analysis, naive TCRs that were also found in any memory subset of the same donor were excluded from the naive repertoire. A set of under 8,500 CMV-associated CDR3 sequences, compiled from VDJdb and a published dataset, was used to search the repertoires. TCRdb passed the public sequencing reads through fastp at Q25 and MiXCR, retaining productive beta sequences. Under each unique CDR3 protein, matching rows form one entry showing the most common genes and DNA. The V and J calls, along with clone size, are taken from TCRdb and not from the paper's own processing. Within this sample are around 140,000 distinct CDR3 sequences, with 15% to 25% of them counted one time only. Roughly 0.6% of the sample rests with the top ten.

Sequences MNHNS (CDR1) and SASEGT (CDR2) are obtained from the germline V gene. The CDR3 numbers 18 residues from cysteine through phenylalanine. Only CDR3 DNA remains: 54 bases, in frame from the first base. The V and J ends are trimmed by 2 bases and 0 bases, leaving 19 bases between them. The sequenced material came from naive CD8+ T cells from blood. Per the publication, the cell subset or site label means: naive T cells, CD45RA high CD27+. The clonotype originates from a human donor in good health. The rearrangement joined TRBV6-1 to TRBJ1-1; a tentative D call is TRBD1 (5 bases match). The DNA reads as follows: TGTGCCAGCAGTGAATTCCCCAGGGAGACGATTGTGAACACTGAAGCTTTCTTT. It translates to CASSEFPRETIVNTEAFF.